This T cell receptor (beta chain) was sequenced in a study of blood T cell repertoires in COVID-19. Overall study context: The United States, Italy and Spain were the sources of the acute and convalescent COVID-19 samples. Nucleic acid was either cDNA or gDNA, and it came from T cells, B-cell-depleted T cells, or PBMCs.

The CDR3 spans 13 residues. CDR1 is SGHVS, CDR2 FQNEAQ, per germline. The V gene lost 4 bases and the J gene lost 6 bases, with 13 bases spanning the gap. Original data processing: Amplification of reference gene primers was used by the study to estimate nucleated cell counts. The protocol was immunoSEQ multiplex PCR, while the TCRdb copy is restricted to in-frame clones and leaves out a portion. The DNA gave D and trimming, while V, J and clone size come from that table. The table includes 150,000 to 200,000 clones, 70% to 90% detected once. This clonotype originated in a young man with acute or convalescent COVID-19. The chain has TRBV7-8 and TRBJ2-7, with a possible D match to TRBD2 (7 bases). The sequencing sample was made of peripheral blood. CDR3 bases: TGTGCCAGCAGCTGGGGGGGGGCGAGCGAGCAGTACTTC. Its translation is CASSWGGASEQYF.